This T cell receptor beta chain was captured in a study of control samples from healthy donors and cancer patients. In this sample, this clone turned up a few times. Using immunoSEQ multiplex PCR, the repertoire was profiled, and TCRdb retains in-frame clones only, with some absent. This table has approximately 100,000 clones, over 75% appearing once. Germline CDR1 and CDR2: MNHEY and SVGAGI. The CDR3 contains 15 residues. Losses at the gene ends were 8 bases for V and 4 bases for J; bases not matched to a gene: 9. Sequencing was done on a sample of blood. This clonotype was sampled from a human donor in good health. The donor label of this sample is uncertain. The gene calls are TRBV6-5 and TRBJ1-5; 9 nucleotides align to TRBD1. In DNA, the CDR3 is TGTGCCAGCTCGGGGACAGGGATGGATAATCAGCCCCAGCATTTT. This sequence encodes CASSGTGMDNQPQHF.